Listed here are 32 T cell receptor beta chains from one sample, sequenced in a study of beta chain features in type 1 diabetes. What was sequenced were expressed TCRB transcripts, since all of the isolated RNA had been reverse transcribed. Sequencing used immunoSEQ multiplex PCR; TCRdb keeps in-frame clones, though not all of them. Of around 430,000 clones listed, approximately 31% are singletons. Sequenced material: naive CD4+ T cells from blood. All receptors come from a man between 18 and 29 years old in good health.

This clone was seen only a few times. This chain links TRBV5-4 with TRBJ1-2, with 7 positions matching TRBD1. With V trimmed by 4 bases and J by 7 bases, 4 bases remained unmatched. This CDR3 spans 12 amino acids. Germline V gene lookup returns CDR1 SGHNT and CDR2 YYREEE (reference sequence). The CDR3 DNA reads TGTGCCAGCAGCCCAGGGACAGCTGGCTACACCTTC. Its protein product is CASSPGTAGYTF.

This clone was found a few times. This chain connects TRBV7-9 to TRBJ2-7; 7 bases are shared with TRBD2. Trimming removed 2 bases from V and 3 bases from J; junction bases left unmatched: 4. Looked up from germline, CDR1 is SEHNR and CDR2 is FQNEAQ (reference sequence). This CDR3 region has 14 residues. The CDR3 nucleotides read TGTGCCAGCAGCTTACGGGCTAGCGGCTACGAGCAGTACTTC. Translation gives CASSLRASGYEQYF.

This clone was counted a few times. The chain uses TRBV7-9 and TRBJ2-6; D perhaps matches TRBD2 (6 bases). The CDR3 is made up of 16 amino acids. The V and J ends lost 5 bases and 4 bases respectively, with 15 bases between them. Germline V lookup: CDR1 SEHNR, CDR2 FQNEAQ (reference sequence). This CDR3 is CASSPLAGSGANVLTF. In DNA form, the CDR3 reads TGTGCCAGCAGCCCATTGGCGGGATCCGGGGCCAACGTCCTGACTTTC. Using reference TRBV7-9 and TRBJ2-6 for the parts outside the CDR3, the full variable domain is DTGVSQNPRHKITKRGQNVTFRCDPISEHNRLYWYRQTLGQGPEFLTYFQNEAQLEKSRLLSDRFSAERPKGSFSTLEIQRTEQGDSAMYLCASSPLAGSGANVLTFGAGSRLTVL.

This clone showed up just a few times. The gene calls are TRBV10-3 and TRBJ2-7, with TRBD2 matching over 8 bases. The CDR3 loop spans 14 amino acids. Trimming cost V 8 bases and J 0 bases; bases outside gene matches: 6. CDR1 is ENHRY and CDR2 is SYGVKD in the germline V gene. The CDR3 sequence: CAISGSGSSYEQYF. The CDR3 DNA is TGTGCCATCTCGGGCAGCGGGAGCTCCTACGAGCAGTACTTC.

The rearrangement uses TRBV5-1 and TRBJ2-1; D might be TRBD2 (8 bases). Trimming took off 3 bases at V and 8 bases at J, with 18 bases between the two ends. This CDR3 is 15 amino acids long. Germline values: CDR1 SGHRS, CDR2 YFSETQ. DNA for the CDR3: TGCGCCAGCAGCTCCTTGGGACTAGGGGGCGATGAGCAGTTCTTC. This translates into CASSSLGLGGDEQFF.

This clone was counted between two and nine times. The CDR3 bases are TGTGCCTGGAGTGTAATAGGCCAGGGGGATCGGTACTTC. This translates into CAWSVIGQGDRYF. The rearrangement uses TRBV30 and TRBJ2-7, with 7 nucleotides matching TRBD1. This CDR3 has 13 residues. V gave up 0 bases and J gave up 12 bases; unmatched junction bases: 11. The germline V gene has CDR1 GTSNPN and CDR2 SVGIG (reference sequence).

The chain recombines TRBV28 with TRBJ2-1, with 12 bases aligning to TRBD1. The CDR3 has 13 residues. Trimming cost V 10 bases and J 7 bases; bases outside gene matches: 5. The V gene's germline CDR1 is MDHEN and CDR2 SYDVKM. CDR3 region: CATGTGGGNEQFF. CDR3 nucleotide sequence: TGTGCCACCGGGACAGGGGGCGGGAATGAGCAGTTCTTC.

J is TRBJ2-1 and V is TRBV5-4, with no clear D. The CDR3 totals 15 residues. Germline-derived CDR1 and CDR2 are SGHNT and YYREEE (reference sequence). Trimming shortened V by 4 bases and J by 2 bases, and 13 bases separated the two germline ends. The CDR3 loop reads CASSLLTDTYNEQFF. The CDR3 coding sequence is TGTGCCAGCAGCCTACTTACTGATACCTACAATGAGCAGTTCTTC.

The J gene is TRBJ2-5, the V gene TRBV29-1; 7 bases are shared with TRBD2. CDR1 is SQVTM and CDR2 is ANQGSEA in the germline V gene. This CDR3 spans 12 amino acids. With 1 base clipped from V and 4 bases from J, the junction kept 0 bases outside the gene matches. This chain's CDR3 is CSVEGGGETQYF. The CDR3 coding sequence is TGCAGCGTTGAAGGGGGGGGAGAGACCCAGTACTTC. The whole variable domain, remainder taken from reference TRBV29-1 and TRBJ2-5, is SAVISQKPSRDICQRGTSLTIQCQVDSQVTMMFWYRQQPGQSLTLIATANQGSEATYESGFVIDKFPISRPNLTFSTLTVSNMSPEDSSIYLCSVEGGGETQYFGPGTRLLVL.

The V gene is TRBV5-4, the J gene TRBJ2-2; TRBD2 matches at 10 bases. Trimming cost V 4 bases and J 6 bases; bases outside gene matches: 6. Germline CDR1 is SGHNT and CDR2 is YYREEE (reference sequence). This CDR3 has 15 amino acids. The CDR3 nucleotides are TGTGCCAGCAGCATTTCTAGCGGGAGTCCCGGGGAGCTGTTTTTT. Translation gives CASSISSGSPGELFF.

This chain links TRBV18 with TRBJ2-3, with a weak D call TRBD1 (5 bases). The V gene lost 2 bases and the J gene lost 6 bases, with 12 bases spanning the gap. Germline V lookup: CDR1 KGHSH, CDR2 LQKENI. The CDR3 sequence is 14 residues long. The CDR3 sequence: CASSPTDSSDTQYF. CDR3 nucleotides: TGTGCCAGCTCACCAACAGACAGTTCCGATACGCAGTATTTT.

Only a few counts were recorded for this clone. This chain links TRBV2 with TRBJ1-4; no clear D. V dropped 7 bases and J dropped 8 bases, with 14 bases sitting between them. The length of the CDR3 is 13 residues. Looked up from germline, CDR1 is SNHLY and CDR2 is FYNNEI. CDR3: CASIRSLGEKLFF. The CDR3 region has the DNA TGTGCCAGCATCCGATCTCTGGGGGAAAAACTGTTTTTT.

This clone came up a few times. This chain joins TRBV29-1 and TRBJ2-1, with D uncertain. CDR3 length: 13 residues. The germline V and J ends were trimmed by 3 bases and 3 bases, with 9 bases remaining between them. Germline V gives CDR1 SQVTM, CDR2 ANQGSEA. The CDR3 bases are TGCAGCGTTGAGGGGTCCAGCTACAATGAGCAGTTCTTC. This gives the protein CSVEGSSYNEQFF.

The V and J genes are TRBV25-1 and TRBJ2-1; tentative D call: TRBD1 (7 bases). V dropped 5 bases and J dropped 6 bases, with 17 bases sitting between them. This CDR3 region has 15 residues. Germline V gene data show CDR1 as MGHDK and CDR2 as SYGVNS. CDR3 sequence: CASSPPGTAGNEQFF. CDR3 sequence (DNA): TGTGCCAGCAGTCCCCCGGGGACAGCGGGCAATGAGCAGTTCTTC.

The gene calls are TRBV30 and TRBJ2-1; 7 nucleotides match TRBD2. The CDR3 consists of 15 residues. CDR1 and CDR2 (germline): GTSNPN, SVGIG (reference sequence). The trim removed 0 bases at V and 10 bases at J, leaving 12 bases unmatched. The CDR3 DNA sequence: TGTGCCTGGAGTGTCGGCGCGGGAGTTGGCGGGGAGCAGTTCTTC. Translation: CAWSVGAGVGGEQFF.

The sample holds a few counts of this clone. CDR3 residues: CASTSGSYEQYF. DNA for the CDR3: TGTGCCAGCACTTCGGGCTCCTACGAGCAGTACTTC. This chain links TRBV25-1 with TRBJ2-7; D is unclear. The CDR3 has 12 amino acids. CDR1 MGHDK and CDR2 SYGVNS come from the germline V gene. Trimming took 7 bases from V and 0 from J, leaving 7 bases between them.

This chain uses TRBV9 with TRBJ2-6; 7 bases line up with TRBD1. CDR1 and CDR2 (germline): SGDLS, YYNGEE. This CDR3 spans 22 amino acids. The J segment lost 1 base and the V segment lost 4 bases, leaving 23 bases of the junction unmatched. CDR3 nucleotides: TGTGCCAGCAGCCCAAACCCACTTAGACAGGGTGGTAAAAGGTCTGGGGCCAACGTCCTGACTTTC. This translates into CASSPNPLRQGGKRSGANVLTF.

As DNA, the CDR3 is TGCGCCAGCAGCCAAGATTTATCCAATCAGCCCCAGCATTTT. Residues: CASSQDLSNQPQHF. The chain links TRBV4-3 to TRBJ1-5; D is undetermined. This CDR3 has 14 amino acids. V gave up 0 bases and J gave up 3 bases, with 6 bases separating them. Germline V gene data show CDR1 as LGHNA and CDR2 as YSLEER.

V gene TRBV5-1 combines with J gene TRBJ1-1; D unclear. V lost 2 bases and J lost 1, with 9 bases in between. The CDR3 covers 14 residues. Germline V gives CDR1 SGHRS, CDR2 YFSETQ. The DNA of the CDR3 is TGCGCCAGCAGCTTTTACAGACCGAACACTGAAGCTTTCTTT. Translating it yields CASSFYRPNTEAFF.

V and J are TRBV6-6 and TRBJ1-4; D gene uncertain. From germline, CDR1 is MNHNY and CDR2 SVGAGI (reference sequence). CDR3 length: 15 amino acids. V lost 2 bases, J lost 4 bases, and 11 bases lay in between. The CDR3 nucleotides are TGTGCCAGCAGTTACGATCGGATAATTAATGAAAAACTGTTTTTT. This gives the protein CASSYDRIINEKLFF.

In its sample, this clone was seen a few times. The V gene is TRBV6-5, the J gene TRBJ1-5; 7 nucleotides line up with TRBD1. Germline CDR1 and CDR2: MNHEY and SVGAGI. V lost 6 bases, J lost 7 bases, and 12 bases stayed unmatched. The CDR3 spans 15 residues. For the CDR3, the DNA is TGTGCCAGCAGGAGAGGACAGGTACACGGGCAGCCCCAGCATTTT. Amino acid sequence: CASRRGQVHGQPQHF.

This chain uses TRBV23-1 with TRBJ2-1; unclear D gene. TRBV23-1 is an ORF, with its function uncertain. This CDR3 has 15 residues. Trimming took off 6 bases at V and 6 bases at J, with 18 bases between the two ends. The CDR3 is CASSPAPLSGNEQFF. CDR3 in DNA: TGCGCCAGCAGCCCCGCACCCCTTTCTGGCAATGAGCAGTTCTTC.

The genes are TRBV7-9 and TRBJ2-3, with 12 bases identical to TRBD2. In germline, CDR1 is SEHNR, CDR2 FQNEAQ (reference sequence). The V segment lost 5 bases and the J segment 3 bases; nucleotides outside the gene matches: 6. The CDR3 extends over 16 amino acids. The CDR3 is CASSHPSGRVTDTQYF. DNA of the CDR3: TGTGCCAGCAGCCACCCTAGCGGGAGGGTGACAGATACGCAGTATTTT.

The J gene is TRBJ2-3, the V gene TRBV4-1, with TRBD2 matching 8 bases. Germline CDR1 reads MGHRA; CDR2 reads YSYEKL. The trim removed 4 bases at V and 1 base at J, leaving 7 bases unmatched. The CDR3 totals 16 residues. CDR3 sequence reads: CASSLRSGSGTDTQYF. The CDR3 nucleotides are TGCGCCAGCAGCCTCAGAAGCGGGAGTGGCACAGATACGCAGTATTTT.

This clone was observed a handful of times. The chain has TRBV27 and TRBJ2-3; no reliable D call. Trimming removed 6 bases at V and 4 bases at J, with 5 bases between. Germline assignment: CDR1 MNHEY and CDR2 SMNVEV (reference sequence). CDR3 length equals 11 residues. CDR3 sequence reads: CASRGPDTQYF. The CDR3 DNA sequence: TGTGCCAGCAGGGGCCCAGATACGCAGTATTTT.

The chain joins TRBV6-6 to TRBJ2-5, with 12 bases matching TRBD1. Germline V CDR1 and CDR2: MNHNY, SVGAGI (reference sequence). The J segment lost 5 bases and the V segment lost 5 bases, leaving 6 bases of the junction unmatched. The CDR3 covers 15 residues. DNA for the CDR3: TGTGCCAGCAGTGCGGGGACAGGGGGCGGCGAGACCCAGTACTTC. This sequence encodes CASSAGTGGGETQYF.

There are a few counts of this clone. Other DNA variants within this sample encode the same CDR3. The rearrangement links TRBV29-1 to TRBJ2-5; the D gene could be TRBD1 or TRBD2 (7 bases each). In germline, CDR1 is SQVTM, CDR2 ANQGSEA. This CDR3 is 12 amino acids long. Trimming cost V 3 bases and J 4 bases, with 9 bases left between them. The CDR3 bases are TGCAGCGTTGACAGGGGGGGAGAGACCCAGTACTTC. This sequence encodes CSVDRGGETQYF.

V usage is TRBV7-3 and J usage is TRBJ2-1; D remains ambiguous. The CDR3 runs 14 residues. Germline loops: CDR1 SGHTA, CDR2 FQGTGA. V was trimmed by 0 bases and J by 5 bases, leaving 8 bases between them. The CDR3 DNA reads TGTGCCAGCAGCTTAACACCGGCAAACAATGAGCAGTTCTTC. It encodes CASSLTPANNEQFF.

Regarding this clone: Different DNA sequences within this sample yield the same CDR3. The genes are TRBV7-9 and TRBJ2-3; no reliable D call. V dropped 2 bases and J dropped 6 bases, with 3 bases sitting between them. This CDR3 spans 11 amino acids. CDR1 and CDR2 (germline): SEHNR, FQNEAQ (reference sequence). CDR3 bases: TGTGCCAGCAGCTTAACCGATACGCAGTATTTT. Protein product: CASSLTDTQYF.

The sample holds a few counts of this clone. V gene TRBV10-3 combines with J gene TRBJ1-2; D gene ambiguous. The V gene's germline CDR1 is ENHRY and CDR2 SYGVKD. This CDR3 has 12 amino acids. With 4 bases removed from V and 4 bases from J, the gap between germline ends came to 7 bases. The CDR3 reads CAISGGLYGYTF. The CDR3 DNA reads as TGTGCCATCAGTGGAGGGCTCTATGGCTACACCTTC.

The genes are TRBV4-2 and TRBJ1-4; 8 nucleotides agree with TRBD1. CDR1 is LGHNA, CDR2 YNFKEQ, per germline. CDR3 length: 14 residues. Trimming removed 6 bases from V and 8 bases from J; junction bases left unmatched: 8. The CDR3 reads CASSSQDRAEKLFF. The CDR3 DNA reads TGTGCCAGCAGTTCACAGGACAGGGCCGAAAAACTGTTTTTT.

This sequence joins TRBV7-2 and TRBJ2-5, with TRBD2 matching 10 bases. This CDR3 region has 14 residues. Germline lookup yields CDR1 SGHTA and CDR2 FQGNSA. The trim removed 5 bases at V and 5 bases at J, leaving 5 bases unmatched. CDR3 sequence reads: CASSRRAGGETQYF. For the CDR3, the DNA is TGTGCCAGCAGCCGGCGAGCGGGAGGGGAGACCCAGTACTTC.